This TCR beta chain was found in a study of T-cell memory formation after mild COVID-19. Broader study findings: Contracting CD4+ clones were located mainly in CM and EM, and CD8+ clones in EMRA. A second wave expanding day 15 to 37 was CD4+-biased; contracting clones were balanced. Specificity for SARS-CoV-2 was not confirmed among the second-wave clones peaking on day 37.

On this clonotype itself: Antigen unknown.

From germline, CDR1 is DFQATT and CDR2 SNEGSKA (reference sequence). The CDR3 is made up of 13 amino acids. V dropped 7 bases and J dropped 2 bases, with 13 bases sitting between them. Amplification by 5'RACE using constant-segment primers produced TCR alpha and TCR beta cDNA libraries that carried sample barcodes and UMIs. A single record per CDR3 protein comes from TCRdb applying MiXCR to the 5' RACE reads. The data contain about 430,000 distinct CDR3 sequences, approximately 25% of them singletons. The V call is TRBV20-1, the J call TRBJ2-3, with D tentatively TRBD1 or TRBD2 (5 bases each). Material for sequencing was PBMCs or a T cell subset sorted from them (not recorded which). The source of this sequence is an adult woman who had mild COVID-19 (a few samples of this study predate the infection). Cell type and time point are not known. The CDR3 DNA follows: TGCAGTGGCCCGGGGCCCTACACAGATACGCAGTATTTT. Translating it yields CSGPGPYTDTQYF.